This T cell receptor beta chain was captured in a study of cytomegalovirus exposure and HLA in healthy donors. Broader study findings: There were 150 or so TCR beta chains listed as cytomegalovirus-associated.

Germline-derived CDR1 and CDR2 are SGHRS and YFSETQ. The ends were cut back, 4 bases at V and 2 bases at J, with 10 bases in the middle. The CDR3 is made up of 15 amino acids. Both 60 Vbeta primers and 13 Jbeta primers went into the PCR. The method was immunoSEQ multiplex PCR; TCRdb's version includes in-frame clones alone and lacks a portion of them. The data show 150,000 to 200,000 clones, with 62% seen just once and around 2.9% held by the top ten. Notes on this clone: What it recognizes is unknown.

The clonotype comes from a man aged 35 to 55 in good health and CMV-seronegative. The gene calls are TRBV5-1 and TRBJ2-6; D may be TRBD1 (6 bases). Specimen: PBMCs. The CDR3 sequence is CASSTPGAGANVLTF. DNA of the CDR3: TGCGCCAGCAGCACCCCAGGGGCTGGGGCCAACGTCCTGACTTTC. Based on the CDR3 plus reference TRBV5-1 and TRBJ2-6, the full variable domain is KAGVTQTPRYLIKTRGQQVTLSCSPISGHRSVSWYQQTPGQGLQFLFEYFSETQRNKGNFPGRFSGRQFSNSRSEMNVSTLELGDSALYLCASSTPGAGANVLTFGAGSRLTVL.